This TCR beta chain derives from a study of shared clonotypes between healthy human individuals. Study-wide context: Plates per donor: three CD4 naive, three CD4 memory, two CD8 naive, one CD8 memory. Points from the study as a whole: A handful of donors showed sharing of around 5% of naive CD4 clonotypes.

Details on this clone: The antigen remains unidentified.

V was cut by 4 bases and J by 6 bases, with 16 bases left in between. Germline loops: CDR1 SQVTM, CDR2 ANQGSEA. The CDR3 sequence is 13 residues long. Evenly divided among several immunoSEQ plates was the genomic DNA of each subset. How the authors handled the data: Junction-only sequences without quality scores came from ImmunoSEQ, so filtering differed. The repertoire was sequenced with immunoSEQ multiplex PCR; TCRdb's copy has only in-frame clones and lacks some. V, J and clone size were drawn from that table, and D and trimming were deduced from the DNA. The sample holds about 180,000 clones, over 85% seen once.

The rearrangement links TRBV29-1 to TRBJ2-7; D is ambiguous. This receptor was obtained from a woman in her 30s in good health. Sequencing used naive CD4+ T cells sorted from blood. The subset is: CD45RA+ positively selected. The CDR3 loop reads CSVAGRLSGEQYF. Here the CDR3 DNA reads TGCAGCGTTGCCGGCAGGCTGTCTGGCGAGCAGTACTTC.